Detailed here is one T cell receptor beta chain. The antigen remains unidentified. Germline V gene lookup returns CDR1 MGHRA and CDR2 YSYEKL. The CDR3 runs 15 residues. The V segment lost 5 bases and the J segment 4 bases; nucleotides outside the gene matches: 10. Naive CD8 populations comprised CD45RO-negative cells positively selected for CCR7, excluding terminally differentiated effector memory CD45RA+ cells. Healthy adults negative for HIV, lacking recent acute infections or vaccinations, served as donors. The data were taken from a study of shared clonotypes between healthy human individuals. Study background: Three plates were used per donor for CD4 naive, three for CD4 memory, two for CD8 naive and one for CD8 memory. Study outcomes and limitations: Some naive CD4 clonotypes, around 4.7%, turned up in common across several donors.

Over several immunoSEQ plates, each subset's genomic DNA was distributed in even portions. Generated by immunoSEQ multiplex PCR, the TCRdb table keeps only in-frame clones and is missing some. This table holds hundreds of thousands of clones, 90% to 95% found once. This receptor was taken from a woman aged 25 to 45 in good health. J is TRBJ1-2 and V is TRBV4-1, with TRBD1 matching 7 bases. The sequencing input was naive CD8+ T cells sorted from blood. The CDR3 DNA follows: TGCGCCAGCAGCGCCCCGGGACAGAAGTTCTATGGCTACACCTTC. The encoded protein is CASSAPGQKFYGYTF.